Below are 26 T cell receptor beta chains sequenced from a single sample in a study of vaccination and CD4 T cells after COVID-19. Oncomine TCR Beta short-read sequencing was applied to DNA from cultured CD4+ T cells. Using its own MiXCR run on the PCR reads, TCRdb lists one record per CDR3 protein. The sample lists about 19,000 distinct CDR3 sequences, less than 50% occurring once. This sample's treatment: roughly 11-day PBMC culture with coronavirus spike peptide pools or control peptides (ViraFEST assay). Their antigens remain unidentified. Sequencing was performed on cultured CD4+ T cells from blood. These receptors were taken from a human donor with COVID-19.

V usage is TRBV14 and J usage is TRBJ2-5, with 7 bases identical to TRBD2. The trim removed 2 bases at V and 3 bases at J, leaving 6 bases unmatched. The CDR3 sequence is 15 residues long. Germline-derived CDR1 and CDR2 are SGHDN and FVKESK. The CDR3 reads CASSQQPGREETQYF. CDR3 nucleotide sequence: TGTGCCAGCAGCCAACAACCTGGGAGGGAAGAGACCCAGTACTTC.

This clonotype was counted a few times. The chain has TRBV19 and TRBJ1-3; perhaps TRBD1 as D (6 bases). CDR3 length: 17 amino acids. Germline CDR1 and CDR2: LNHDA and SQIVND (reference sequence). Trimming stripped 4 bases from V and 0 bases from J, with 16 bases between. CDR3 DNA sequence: TGTGCCAGTAGTACTCTACAGGGTTTGCTCTCTGGAAACACCATATATTTT. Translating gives CASSTLQGLLSGNTIYF. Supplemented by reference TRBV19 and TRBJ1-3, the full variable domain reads DGGITQSPKYLFRKEGQNVTLSCEQNLNHDAMYWYRQDPGQGLRLIYYSQIVNDFQKGDIAEGYSVSREKKESFPLTVTSAQKNPTAFYLCASSTLQGLLSGNTIYFGEGSWLTVV.

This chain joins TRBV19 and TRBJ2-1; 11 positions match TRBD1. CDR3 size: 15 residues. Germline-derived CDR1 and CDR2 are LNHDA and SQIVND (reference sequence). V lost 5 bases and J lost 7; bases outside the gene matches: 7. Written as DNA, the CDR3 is TGTGCCAGTAGTCAAGGACAGGGGGCTTGGAATGAGCAGTTCTTC. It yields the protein CASSQGQGAWNEQFF.

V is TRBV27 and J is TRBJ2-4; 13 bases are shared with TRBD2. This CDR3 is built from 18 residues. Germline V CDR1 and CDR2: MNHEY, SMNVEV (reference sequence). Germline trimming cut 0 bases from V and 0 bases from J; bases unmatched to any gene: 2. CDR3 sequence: CASSLSGLAGLAKNIQYF. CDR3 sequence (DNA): TGTGCCAGCAGTTTATCGGGACTAGCGGGACTAGCCAAAAACATTCAGTACTTC.

Here the CDR3 reads CSARAPESNTGELFF. The CDR3 DNA follows: TGCAGTGCTAGGGCCCCGGAGTCGAACACCGGGGAGCTGTTTTTT. The chain joins TRBV20-1 to TRBJ2-2; D not resolved. V was pared by 3 bases and J by 0 bases, with 11 bases between. The germline V gene has CDR1 DFQATT and CDR2 SNEGSKA (reference sequence). This CDR3 spans 15 amino acids.

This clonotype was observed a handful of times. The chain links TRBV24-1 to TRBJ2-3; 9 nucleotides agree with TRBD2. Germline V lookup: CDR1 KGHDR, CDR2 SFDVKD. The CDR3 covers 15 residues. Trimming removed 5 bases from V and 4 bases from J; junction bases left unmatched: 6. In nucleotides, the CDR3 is TGTGCCACCAGTGGGGCTAGCGGGGCCGCAGATACGCAGTATTTT. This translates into CATSGASGAADTQYF.

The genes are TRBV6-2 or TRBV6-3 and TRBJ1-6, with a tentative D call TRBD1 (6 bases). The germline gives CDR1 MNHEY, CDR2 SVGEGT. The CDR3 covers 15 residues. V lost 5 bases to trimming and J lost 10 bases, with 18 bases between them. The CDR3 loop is CASSPWTTGHSPLHF. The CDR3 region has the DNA TGTGCCAGCAGTCCTTGGACCACAGGGCACTCACCCCTCCACTTT.

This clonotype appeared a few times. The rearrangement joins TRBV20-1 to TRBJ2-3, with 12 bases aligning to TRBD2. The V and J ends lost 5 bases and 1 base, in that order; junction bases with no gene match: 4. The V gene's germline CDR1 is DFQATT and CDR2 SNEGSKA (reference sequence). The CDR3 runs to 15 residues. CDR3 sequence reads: CSAGRTSGGTDTQYF. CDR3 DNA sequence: TGCAGTGCTGGGAGGACTAGCGGGGGCACAGATACGCAGTATTTT.

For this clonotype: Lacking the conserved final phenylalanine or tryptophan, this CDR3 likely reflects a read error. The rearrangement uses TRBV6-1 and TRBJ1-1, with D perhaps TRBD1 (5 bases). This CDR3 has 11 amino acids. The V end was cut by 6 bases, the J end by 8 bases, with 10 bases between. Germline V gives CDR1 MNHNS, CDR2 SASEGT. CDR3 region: CASRREGEAFI. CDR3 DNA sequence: TGTGCCAGCAGGCGAGAGGGGGAAGCTTTCATT.

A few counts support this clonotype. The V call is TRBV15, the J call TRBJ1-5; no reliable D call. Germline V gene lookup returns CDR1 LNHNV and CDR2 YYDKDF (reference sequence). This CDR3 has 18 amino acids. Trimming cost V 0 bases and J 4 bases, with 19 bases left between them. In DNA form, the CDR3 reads TGTGCCACCAGCAGAGATCGAAGAGTGAGTGGACCTAATCAGCCCCAGCATTTT. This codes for CATSRDRRVSGPNQPQHF.

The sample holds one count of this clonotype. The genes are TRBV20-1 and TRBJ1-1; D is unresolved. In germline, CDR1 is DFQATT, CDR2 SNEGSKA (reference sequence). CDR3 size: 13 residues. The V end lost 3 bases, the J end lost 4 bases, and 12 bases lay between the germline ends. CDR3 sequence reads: CSASRTGATEAFF. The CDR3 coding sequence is TGCAGTGCTAGTCGGACTGGAGCCACTGAAGCTTTCTTT.

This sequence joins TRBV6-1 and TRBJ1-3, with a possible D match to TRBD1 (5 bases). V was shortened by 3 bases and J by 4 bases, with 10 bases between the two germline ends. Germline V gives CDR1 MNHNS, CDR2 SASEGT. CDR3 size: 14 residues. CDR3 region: CASSESGLGNTIYF. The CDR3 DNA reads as TGTGCCAGCAGTGAGTCAGGGCTCGGAAACACCATATATTTT.

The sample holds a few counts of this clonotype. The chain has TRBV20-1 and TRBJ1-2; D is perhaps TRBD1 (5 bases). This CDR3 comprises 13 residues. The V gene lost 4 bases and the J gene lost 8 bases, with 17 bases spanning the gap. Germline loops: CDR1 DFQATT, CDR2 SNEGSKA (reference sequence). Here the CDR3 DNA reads TGCAGTGCTAAGACAGACCGGACTATGGGCTACACCTTC. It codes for CSAKTDRTMGYTF.

The CDR3 here is CASSYNYEQYF. Written as DNA, the CDR3 is TGTGCCAGCAGTTACAACTACGAGCAGTACTTC. This chain connects TRBV6-5 to TRBJ2-7; D remains unclear. Between the trimmed V and J ends, which lost 2 bases and 3 bases, there was a span of 2 bases. CDR3 size: 11 residues. Germline values: CDR1 MNHEY, CDR2 SVGAGI.

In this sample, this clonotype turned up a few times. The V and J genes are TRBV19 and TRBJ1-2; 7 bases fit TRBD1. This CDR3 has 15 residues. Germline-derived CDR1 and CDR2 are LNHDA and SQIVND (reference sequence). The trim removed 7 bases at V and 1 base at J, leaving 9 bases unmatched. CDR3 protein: CASNGDRDLNYGYTF. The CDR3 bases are TGTGCCAGTAATGGGGACAGAGATCTTAACTATGGCTACACCTTC. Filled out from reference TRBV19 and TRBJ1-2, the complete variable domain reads DGGITQSPKYLFRKEGQNVTLSCEQNLNHDAMYWYRQDPGQGLRLIYYSQIVNDFQKGDIAEGYSVSREKKESFPLTVTSAQKNPTAFYLCASNGDRDLNYGYTFGSGTRLTVV.

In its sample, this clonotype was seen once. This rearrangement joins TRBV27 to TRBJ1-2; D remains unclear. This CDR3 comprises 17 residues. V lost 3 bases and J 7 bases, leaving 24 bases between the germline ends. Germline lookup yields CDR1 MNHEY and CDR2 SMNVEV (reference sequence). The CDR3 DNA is TGTGCCAGCAGTTTTAAGTGGGAGGGAGGATTATCGGGTGGCTACACCTTC. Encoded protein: CASSFKWEGGLSGGYTF.

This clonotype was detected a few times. The CDR3 is CASRGGTAAHSPLHF. The CDR3 DNA is TGTGCCAGCAGGGGAGGAACCGCCGCCCATTCACCCCTCCACTTT. The chain is built from TRBV6-2 or TRBV6-3 and TRBJ1-6, with D unresolved. Germline values: CDR1 MNHEY, CDR2 SVGEGT. CDR3 length: 15 amino acids. With 6 bases removed from V and 8 bases from J, the gap between germline ends came to 17 bases.

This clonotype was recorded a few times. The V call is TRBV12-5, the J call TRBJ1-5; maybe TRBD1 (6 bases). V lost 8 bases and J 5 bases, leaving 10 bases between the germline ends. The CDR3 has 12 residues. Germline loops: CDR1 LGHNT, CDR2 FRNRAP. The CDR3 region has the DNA TGTGCTAGTCAGGCAGGGGATCAGCCCCAGCATTTT. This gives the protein CASQAGDQPQHF.

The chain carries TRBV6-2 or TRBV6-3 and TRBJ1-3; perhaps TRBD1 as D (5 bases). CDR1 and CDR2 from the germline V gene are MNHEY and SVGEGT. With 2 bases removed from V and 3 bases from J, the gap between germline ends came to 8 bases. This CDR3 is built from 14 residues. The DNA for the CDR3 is TGTGCCAGCAGTTACGCGGGGGTTGGAAACACCATATATTTT. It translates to CASSYAGVGNTIYF.

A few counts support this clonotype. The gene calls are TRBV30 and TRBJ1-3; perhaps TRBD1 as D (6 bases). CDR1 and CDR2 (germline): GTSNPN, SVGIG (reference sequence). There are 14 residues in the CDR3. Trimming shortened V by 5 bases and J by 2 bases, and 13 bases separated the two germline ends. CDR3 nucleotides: TGTGCCTGGTCTACAGGGTCGGCTGGAAACACCATATATTTT. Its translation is CAWSTGSAGNTIYF.

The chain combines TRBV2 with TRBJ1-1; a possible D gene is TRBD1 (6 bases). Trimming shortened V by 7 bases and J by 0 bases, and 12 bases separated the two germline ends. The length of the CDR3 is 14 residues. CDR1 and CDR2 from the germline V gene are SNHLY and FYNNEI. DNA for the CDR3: TGTGCCAGCAACAGGGAGGGAATGAACACTGAAGCTTTCTTT. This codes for CASNREGMNTEAFF.

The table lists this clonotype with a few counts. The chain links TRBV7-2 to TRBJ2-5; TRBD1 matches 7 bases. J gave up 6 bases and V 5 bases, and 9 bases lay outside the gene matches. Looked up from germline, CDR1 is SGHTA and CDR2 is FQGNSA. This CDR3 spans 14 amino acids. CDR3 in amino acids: CASSPNRGVQTQYF. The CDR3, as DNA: TGTGCCAGCAGCCCTAACAGGGGCGTGCAGACCCAGTACTTC. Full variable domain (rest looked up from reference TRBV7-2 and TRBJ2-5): GAGVSQSPSNKVTEKGKDVELRCDPISGHTALYWYRQSLGQGLEFLIYFQGNSAPDKSGLPSDRFSAERTGGSVSTLTIQRTQQEDSAVYLCASSPNRGVQTQYFGPGTRLLVL.

CDR3 amino acids: CASSGRDPGMNTEAFF. The CDR3 region has the DNA TGTGCCAGCAGCGGTCGGGACCCGGGCATGAACACTGAAGCTTTCTTT. V and J are TRBV11-3 and TRBJ1-1, with TRBD1 as a possible D gene (5 bases). CDR3 size: 16 residues. Germline CDR1 and CDR2: SGHNT and YENEEA. V shed 5 bases and J shed 0 bases, with 16 bases lying between them.

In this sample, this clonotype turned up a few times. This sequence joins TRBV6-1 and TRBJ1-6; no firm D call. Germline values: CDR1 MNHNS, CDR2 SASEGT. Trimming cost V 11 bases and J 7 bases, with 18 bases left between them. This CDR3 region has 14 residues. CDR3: CAARPGRKNSPLHF. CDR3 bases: TGTGCCGCAAGACCCGGACGGAAAAATTCACCCCTCCACTTT.

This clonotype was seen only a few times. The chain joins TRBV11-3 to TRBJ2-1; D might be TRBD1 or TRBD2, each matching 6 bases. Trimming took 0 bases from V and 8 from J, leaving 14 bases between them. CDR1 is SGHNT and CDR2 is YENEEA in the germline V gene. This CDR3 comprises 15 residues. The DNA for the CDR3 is TGTGCCAGCAGCTTAGAAGTGGGGGGCTCCCATGAGCAGTTCTTC. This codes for CASSLEVGGSHEQFF.

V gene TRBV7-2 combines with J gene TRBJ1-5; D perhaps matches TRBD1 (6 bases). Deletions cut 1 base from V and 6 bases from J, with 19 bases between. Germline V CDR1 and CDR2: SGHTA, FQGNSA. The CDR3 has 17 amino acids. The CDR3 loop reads CASSLEVWGRTSQPQHF. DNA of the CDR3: TGTGCCAGCAGCTTAGAAGTCTGGGGGCGAACGAGTCAGCCCCAGCATTTT.